The sequence of this TCR beta chain was determined in a study of shared T cell receptors in the human thymus. Generated by immunoSEQ multiplex PCR, the TCRdb table keeps only in-frame clones and is missing some. Among some 700,000 clones listed, around 85% were seen once. This CDR3 spans 14 amino acids. The V end lost 1 base, the J end lost 2 bases, and 8 bases lay between the germline ends. The germline V gene has CDR1 LNHDA and CDR2 SQIVND (reference sequence). These data also featured in a second study, about human thymus T cells. That study reports: Thymic material originated from resections removed in the course of corrective heart surgery. Unrelated individuals reportedly shared highly overlapping thymic TCR repertoires.

Sequenced material: thymocytes. The chain couples TRBV19 to TRBJ1-1, with D possibly being TRBD1 (6 bases). This receptor was taken from a girl under three years old with a congenital heart defect. The CDR3 bases are TGTGCCAGTAGTATAGTGACAGGTAACACTGAAGCTTTCTTT. Its protein product is CASSIVTGNTEAFF.